Presented here are 32 T cell receptor beta chains from one specimen sequenced in a study of a mutant IDH1 vaccine in newly diagnosed glioma. Indicated time point: baseline, week 1 (first vaccination visit). Treatment defined: pre-vaccination baseline after standard-of-care therapy. Generated by immunoSEQ multiplex PCR, the TCRdb table keeps only in-frame clones and is missing some. The sample holds around 99,000 clones, around four fifths seen once. Sequencing used PBMCs, obtained from a glioma patient treated with radiotherapy, temozolomide or both. The source of these receptors is a man aged 40-49 years with glioma.

The chain combines TRBV4-3 with TRBJ2-5; tentative D call: TRBD1 (6 bases). The CDR3 is made up of 15 amino acids. CDR1 and CDR2 (germline): LGHNA, YSLEER. V was trimmed by 3 bases and J by 2 bases, leaving 13 bases between them. CDR3 loop: CASSQGLGGQETQYF. DNA for the CDR3: TGCGCCAGCAGCCAGGGTTTAGGGGGTCAAGAGACCCAGTACTTC.

V is TRBV9 and J is TRBJ2-2; the D is unclear. From germline, CDR1 is SGDLS and CDR2 YYNGEE. The CDR3 contains 13 residues. The germline V and J ends were trimmed by 4 bases and 6 bases, with 10 bases remaining between them. The CDR3 spells CASSSEVAGELFF. In DNA, the CDR3 is TGTGCCAGCAGCTCAGAGGTAGCCGGGGAGCTGTTTTTT.

The J gene is TRBJ2-1, the V gene TRBV7-9; 8 nucleotides agree with TRBD2. The CDR3 contains 15 residues. Germline V gene data show CDR1 as SEHNR and CDR2 as FQNEAQ (reference sequence). The V segment lost 2 bases and the J segment 6 bases; nucleotides outside the gene matches: 6. The CDR3 nucleotides are TGTGCCAGCAGCTTACGGGGGGGCCCAGTCAATGAGCAGTTCTTC. Translated: CASSLRGGPVNEQFF.

The chain employs TRBV19 and TRBJ1-2; the D is unclear. The germline V gene has CDR1 LNHDA and CDR2 SQIVND (reference sequence). Trimming shortened V by 3 bases and J by 4 bases, and 9 bases separated the two germline ends. This CDR3 is 13 amino acids long. CDR3 in amino acids: CASSIPGSYGYTF. In DNA form, the CDR3 reads TGTGCCAGTAGTATCCCTGGTTCCTATGGCTACACCTTC.

By sample fraction, this clone is medium-sized. The CDR3 spells CASSSTGAGDNEQFF. CDR3 DNA sequence: TGTGCCAGCAGCTCGACAGGGGCTGGGGACAATGAGCAGTTCTTC. The chain is built from TRBV7-9 and TRBJ2-1, with 8 bases matching TRBD1. Trimming cost V 4 bases and J 5 bases; bases outside gene matches: 7. CDR1 and CDR2 (germline): SEHNR, FQNEAQ (reference sequence). The CDR3 covers 15 residues. The whole variable domain, filled in from reference TRBV7-9 and TRBJ2-1, reads DTGVSQNPRHKITKRGQNVTFRCDPISEHNRLYWYRQTLGQGPEFLTYFQNEAQLEKSRLLSDRFSAERPKGSFSTLEIQRTEQGDSAMYLCASSSTGAGDNEQFFGPGTRLTVL.

The chain uses TRBV7-9 and TRBJ1-2, with unresolved D. Germline V gives CDR1 SEHNR, CDR2 FQNEAQ (reference sequence). V lost 1 base, J lost 4 bases, and 10 bases lay in between. The CDR3 runs 14 residues. CDR3 region: CASSLEQHSYGYTF. As DNA, the CDR3 is TGTGCCAGCAGCTTAGAACAGCACTCCTATGGCTACACCTTC.

This sequence joins TRBV6-6 and TRBJ2-3; possibly TRBD1 for D (6 bases). Germline CDR1 reads MNHNY; CDR2 reads SVGAGI (reference sequence). The ends were cut back, 7 bases at V and 0 bases at J, with 17 bases in the middle. The CDR3 is made up of 16 amino acids. This CDR3 reads CASTQVRGPSTDTQYF. The DNA for the CDR3 is TGTGCCAGCACCCAGGTCAGGGGTCCGAGCACAGATACGCAGTATTTT.

A word on this clone: The sample has other DNA sequences that encode this CDR3 too. This chain connects TRBV30 to TRBJ2-5; D is perhaps TRBD2 (7 bases). Trimming took off 1 base at V and 2 bases at J, with 14 bases between the two ends. The CDR3 sequence is 15 residues long. Germline-derived CDR1 and CDR2 are GTSNPN and SVGIG (reference sequence). CDR3 nucleotides: TGTGCCTGGAGTGGGGGGGGCATTGGGCAAGAGACCCAGTACTTC. This codes for CAWSGGGIGQETQYF.

DNA of the CDR3: TGTGCCAGCAGTGCTTTAGCGGATTCCTACAATGAGCAGTTCTTC. Residues: CASSALADSYNEQFF. The J gene is TRBJ2-1, the V gene TRBV6-1; TRBD2 might be the D (6 bases). CDR3 length equals 15 residues. The germline gives CDR1 MNHNS, CDR2 SASEGT. The germline V and J ends were trimmed by 4 bases and 1 base, with 11 bases remaining between them.

The chain combines TRBV12-5 with TRBJ2-2; 12 positions agree with TRBD2. This CDR3 is built from 23 residues. Germline V gene sequence: CDR1 LGHNT, CDR2 FRNRAP. Losses at the gene ends were 0 bases for V and 3 bases for J; bases not matched to a gene: 20. The CDR3 loop is CASGLVLPERLAGDRRYTGELFF. The DNA of the CDR3 is TGTGCTAGTGGTTTGGTTTTACCCGAAAGACTAGCGGGAGATAGGCGGTACACCGGGGAGCTGTTTTTT.

The DNA for the CDR3 is TGTGCCAGCAGCTTACCAGATACGCAGTATTTT. Translated: CASSLPDTQYF. The V gene is TRBV7-2, the J gene TRBJ2-3; no reliable D call. Germline lookup yields CDR1 SGHTA and CDR2 FQGNSA. This CDR3 region has 11 residues. Trimming left V 2 bases short and J 4 bases short, with 1 base between.

J is TRBJ2-7 and V is TRBV6-5; D not resolved. Germline V gene lookup returns CDR1 MNHEY and CDR2 SVGAGI. The CDR3 loop spans 13 amino acids. V was shortened by 3 bases and J by 2 bases, with 8 bases between the two germline ends. The CDR3 here is CASSYGVAYEQYF. CDR3 DNA sequence: TGTGCCAGCAGTTATGGGGTTGCCTACGAGCAGTACTTC.

The rearrangement links TRBV12-5 to TRBJ1-1, with D perhaps matching TRBD1 (5 bases). The CDR3 is 13 amino acids. Germline CDR1 reads LGHNT; CDR2 reads FRNRAP. The V end was cut by 7 bases, the J end by 1 base, with 10 bases between. The CDR3 sequence is CASDLGGNTEAFF. CDR3 sequence (DNA): TGTGCTAGTGACCTCGGGGGGAACACTGAAGCTTTCTTT.

This rearrangement joins TRBV5-4 to TRBJ2-5; 8 nucleotides line up with TRBD2. CDR3 length equals 16 residues. V shed 4 bases, J shed 5 bases, and the junction held 13 bases outside the gene matches. Per germline, CDR1 SGHNT and CDR2 YYREEE (reference sequence). The CDR3 here is CASSQIAGLSMETQYF. The CDR3 bases are TGTGCCAGCAGCCAAATAGCGGGACTTAGTATGGAGACCCAGTACTTC.

V usage is TRBV7-6 and J usage is TRBJ2-5; a possible D gene is TRBD2 (5 bases). V shed 4 bases and J shed 4 bases, with 16 bases lying between them. The CDR3 spans 15 residues. Germline V CDR1 and CDR2: SGHVS, FNYEAQ. The CDR3 region is CASSSDRAAGETQYF. Here the CDR3 DNA reads TGTGCCAGCAGCTCCGACCGGGCCGCGGGAGAGACCCAGTACTTC.

The rearrangement joins TRBV11-2 to TRBJ2-1, with 8 bases that match TRBD2. The CDR3 runs 17 residues. After removal of 4 bases from V and 0 bases from J, the junction contained 8 bases not matched to a gene. Germline V CDR1 and CDR2: SGHAT, FQNNGV. Written as DNA, the CDR3 is TGTGCCAGCAGCTACTCCGGGACTAGGAGCTCCTACAATGAGCAGTTCTTC. It yields the protein CASSYSGTRSSYNEQFF.

The chain combines TRBV6-5 with TRBJ2-1; 9 bases align to TRBD1. CDR1 is MNHEY and CDR2 is SVGAGI in the germline V gene. With 4 bases clipped from V and 5 bases from J, the junction kept 6 bases outside the gene matches. The CDR3 is 15 amino acids. This CDR3 is CASSSLGQGHNEQFF. The DNA of the CDR3 is TGTGCCAGCAGTTCCTTGGGACAGGGACACAATGAGCAGTTCTTC.

The V call is TRBV11-3, the J call TRBJ2-2, with a tentative D call TRBD1 (5 bases). Trimming cost V 3 bases and J 5 bases, with 10 bases left between them. This CDR3 contains 14 residues. Germline V lookup: CDR1 SGHNT, CDR2 YENEEA. CDR3 in DNA: TGTGCCAGCAGCTTGGATGACAGTACCGGGGAGCTGTTTTTT. The encoded protein is CASSLDDSTGELFF.

Only one count was recorded for this clone. V usage is TRBV6-5 and J usage is TRBJ1-5; no firm D call. Trimming left V 5 bases short and J 1 base short, with 6 bases between. CDR3 length: 13 residues. CDR1 and CDR2 from the germline V gene are MNHEY and SVGAGI. CDR3 sequence: CASSHTSNQPQHF. The CDR3 coding sequence is TGTGCCAGCAGTCACACGAGCAATCAGCCCCAGCATTTT.

This clone was recorded a few times. This rearrangement joins TRBV7-6 to TRBJ2-5; possibly TRBD1 for D (5 bases). The ends were cut back, 1 base at V and 4 bases at J, with 16 bases in the middle. Germline V CDR1 and CDR2: SGHVS, FNYEAQ. The CDR3 totals 16 residues. The CDR3 spells CASSLEGLGPRETQYF. CDR3 nucleotide sequence: TGTGCCAGCAGCTTAGAGGGGCTAGGGCCCAGAGAGACCCAGTACTTC.

Only a few counts were recorded for this clone. The V call is TRBV29-1, the J call TRBJ2-4; 8 nucleotides match TRBD2. The V gene's germline CDR1 is SQVTM and CDR2 ANQGSEA. Germline trimming cut 0 bases from V and 1 base from J; bases unmatched to any gene: 5. The CDR3 runs 16 residues. This chain's CDR3 is CSVEEGVAGAKNIQYF. The CDR3 bases are TGCAGCGTTGAAGAAGGGGTAGCGGGGGCCAAAAACATTCAGTACTTC.

This chain uses TRBV5-1 with TRBJ2-2; 8 nucleotides align to TRBD1. V lost 0 bases, J lost 6 bases, and 16 bases stayed unmatched. Germline CDR1 SGHRS, CDR2 YFSETQ. CDR3 length equals 19 residues. CDR3 in DNA: TGCGCCAGCAGCTTGGTGTCAGGGGGCGCATCGGGCCCAGCCGGGGAGCTGTTTTTT. Its protein is CASSLVSGGASGPAGELFF.

The chain links TRBV7-6 to TRBJ2-6; 7 nucleotides align to TRBD2. There are 16 residues in the CDR3. The trim removed 5 bases at V and 2 bases at J, leaving 6 bases unmatched. Germline values: CDR1 SGHVS, CDR2 FNYEAQ. The CDR3 DNA is TGTGCCAGCAGCATCTGGGAGGGCGCTGGGGCCAACGTCCTGACTTTC. As protein: CASSIWEGAGANVLTF.

In its sample, this clone ranks as medium-sized. V and J are TRBV5-8 and TRBJ1-1; D unresolved. Trimming stripped 5 bases from V and 0 bases from J, with 14 bases between. From germline, CDR1 is SGHTS and CDR2 YDEGEE. There are 15 residues in the CDR3. CDR3 sequence reads: CASRLLTGVNTEAFF. CDR3 in DNA: TGTGCCAGCAGGCTTTTAACCGGGGTGAACACTGAAGCTTTCTTT.

For the CDR3, the DNA is TGTGCCAGCTCACCTCTAGCGGGAGGGACCTACAATGAGCAGTTCTTC. It translates to CASSPLAGGTYNEQFF. This chain links TRBV18 with TRBJ2-1; the match to TRBD2 covers 12 bases. Germline trimming cut 3 bases from V and 2 bases from J; bases unmatched to any gene: 2. This CDR3 contains 16 residues. Germline V gene lookup returns CDR1 KGHSH and CDR2 LQKENI.

The chain combines TRBV10-3 with TRBJ2-5; D gene unclear. The CDR3 is made up of 14 amino acids. Germline V gene data show CDR1 as ENHRY and CDR2 as SYGVKD. Trimming took 6 bases from V and 5 from J, leaving 16 bases between them. The CDR3 DNA reads TGTGCCATCAGCCCGGGCTCCCAACGGGAGACCCAGTACTTC. Translation gives CAISPGSQRETQYF.

The genes are TRBV27 and TRBJ1-2; D unresolved. This CDR3 is 12 amino acids long. V was clipped by 5 bases and J by 8 bases, with 12 bases between them. The germline CDR1 and CDR2 sequences are MNHEY and SMNVEV (reference sequence). The CDR3 loop is CASSPQVGGYTF. DNA for the CDR3: TGTGCCAGCAGTCCCCAAGTCGGCGGCTACACCTTC.

The V gene is TRBV7-2, the J gene TRBJ2-3; D not certain. In germline, CDR1 is SGHTA, CDR2 FQGNSA. This CDR3 region has 12 residues. Trimming left V 3 bases short and J 1 base short, with 2 bases between. The CDR3 DNA is TGTGCCAGCAGCTTCGGCACAGATACGCAGTATTTT. It translates to CASSFGTDTQYF.

The rearrangement joins TRBV7-2 to TRBJ2-2; the D gene could be TRBD1 or TRBD2 (5 bases each). V was clipped by 3 bases and J by 5 bases, with 10 bases between them. The germline V gene has CDR1 SGHTA and CDR2 FQGNSA. The CDR3 has 14 residues. The CDR3 DNA is TGTGCCAGCAGCTTTTCAGGGAGAACCGGGGAGCTGTTTTTT. Its protein is CASSFSGRTGELFF.

The chain links TRBV23-1 to TRBJ1-3; D not certain. TRBV23-1 is an open reading frame whose function is uncertain. The CDR3 sequence is 15 residues long. V was trimmed by 0 bases and J by 0 bases, leaving 6 bases between them. The chain's CDR3 is CASSQSCSSGNTIYF. In nucleotides, the CDR3 is TGCGCCAGCAGTCAATCTTGTAGCTCTGGAAACACCATATATTTT.

The V call is TRBV28, the J call TRBJ1-4; 10 bases are a match to TRBD1. Germline loops: CDR1 MDHEN, CDR2 SYDVKM. The CDR3 extends over 14 amino acids. The V gene end was trimmed by 8 bases and the J gene end by 8 bases; junction bases not matched to a gene: 8. In DNA, the CDR3 is TGTGCCAGCGCACCGGGACAGGGGTACGAAAAACTGTTTTTT. Protein: CASAPGQGYEKLFF.

This clone appeared a single time. The chain joins TRBV7-8 to TRBJ1-2; D might be TRBD1 (6 bases). Per germline, CDR1 SGHVS and CDR2 FQNEAQ. V lost 5 bases, J lost 4 bases, and 14 bases lay in between. This CDR3 spans 14 amino acids. The CDR3 DNA reads as TGTGCCAGCAGCCTAGGAGGGGACATCTATGGCTACACCTTC. Protein: CASSLGGDIYGYTF.